This record looks at one TCR beta chain sequence and its context. Its antigen remains undetermined. No qualities accompany the bases; no much larger clone lies one base away. Spanning cysteine to phenylalanine, the CDR3 consists of 14 amino acids. Only CDR3 DNA is held: 42 bases, read in frame from base 1. Looking up the germline V gene (reference sequence) yields CDR1 LNHDA and CDR2 SQIVND. V loses 4 bases at its end and J loses 6 bases; junction bases beyond the gene matches: 6. The sample originates from a study of blood T cell repertoires in COVID-19 (dated by TCRdb to the early 2020s). The study in broad terms: Collaborator samples came from the United States, Italy and Spain and covered acute and convalescent phases of COVID-19. A freely available public database, intended as a resource for researchers studying the immune response to SARS-CoV-2, is where the repertoires were released. Sample metadata almost always included a de-identified subject ID, COVID-19 status, age in years and sex. Where available, HLA class I and class II types were obtained from metadata supplied by the sample provider rather than from assay-based typing. Subjects who had been exposed to COVID-19, were actively infected with it, or had recovered from it provided the deeply sampled blood TCRbeta repertoires that made up the dataset. The samples were drawn from the first 160 participants of the ongoing ImmuneRACE study and from more than 1,000 subjects provided by 6 global collaborators. The prospective study material was composed of cDNA or gDNA derived from T cells, B-cell-depleted T cells, or PBMCs.

The investigation overall reported the following: The quantity of clinical and demographic metadata differed by source and by participant and was supplied without curation.

In the prospective study, participants were roughly 18 to 100 years old, resided in fewer than 25 geographic areas of the United States, and were enrolled through a virtual design. To assign participants to cohorts, the prospective study relied on clinical history that participants themselves reported in a screening survey and a study questionnaire. Exposed participants had been in contact with someone with a PCR-confirmed or clinician-diagnosed COVID-19 case within 2 weeks of study entry. In the prospective study, mobile phlebotomists collected whole blood, serum and a nasopharyngeal or oropharyngeal swab from each participant. Participants in the prospective study had the option to provide additional blood draws and questionnaires over a roughly 2-month period. Before DNA extraction, blood samples from the prospective study were shipped at room temperature or frozen. The immunoSEQ Assay, a bias-controlled multiplex PCR, was used to amplify TCRbeta CDR3 regions from genomic DNA. In the original analysis: The number of nucleated cells in each sample was estimated from the amplification of reference gene primers within the assay. Sequence reads were collapsed and filtered to measure the absolute abundance of every unique TCRbeta CDR3 rearrangement. For each sample, productive Simpson clonality was calculated as the square root of Simpson's diversity index over productive rearrangements. The immuneACCESS repertoire file appears here via TCRdb, limited to in-frame rearrangements. These files lack a portion of the clones; in checked studies, under half of the deficit traces to unresolved V genes, and the cause of the others is not known. That table gives V, J and clone size, and the DNA gave D and trimming. A total of roughly 400,000 clones appear in this sample, roughly 90% of them only once. Approximately 1.5% of the sample is held by the ten biggest clonotypes.

The chain is encoded by TRBV19 joined to TRBJ1-2, with 9 bases matching TRBD1. The clonotype was recovered from a woman between 18 and 29 years old who had been exposed to COVID-19. Sample: PBMCs or T cells enriched from blood (not recorded which). The DNA sequence reads TGTGCCAGTAGTACCTTGGACAGGGGCGATGGCTACACCTTC. This is translated as CASSTLDRGDGYTF.